This T cell receptor beta chain was captured in a study of blood T cell repertoires in COVID-19. About the study: Material from acute and convalescent COVID-19 was sourced from the United States, Italy and Spain.

The data were produced by immunoSEQ multiplex PCR, yet TCRdb's version contains in-frame clones alone and is incomplete. The profile shows around 140,000 clones, about nine tenths of them singletons. Between the trimmed V and J ends, which lost 1 base and 1 base, there was a span of 11 bases. The CDR3 contains 15 residues. CDR1 is MNHNY and CDR2 is SVGAGI in the germline V gene (reference sequence). The TCR sequence derives from a man in his fifties with active COVID-19. The sample was peripheral blood. The genes are TRBV6-6 and TRBJ2-7; D is possibly TRBD1 (7 bases). CDR3 protein: CASSYWGDRSYEQYF. The CDR3 bases are TGTGCCAGCAGTTACTGGGGGGACAGATCCTACGAGCAGTACTTC.